Listed here are 24 T cell receptor beta chains from one sample, sequenced in a study of blood T cell repertoires in COVID-19. Assay: immunoSEQ multiplex PCR; the TCRdb copy retains only in-frame clones and omits some. The table records 200,000 to 250,000 clones, 84% of them present only once. Sequenced: peripheral blood. These receptors came from a woman older than 75 with COVID-19, enrolled during active disease.

This chain uses TRBV6-1 with TRBJ1-6; 12 bases agree with TRBD1. Germline CDR1 and CDR2: MNHNS and SASEGT. The CDR3 spans 18 residues. Losses at the gene ends were 2 bases for V and 10 bases for J; bases not matched to a gene: 12. CDR3 nucleotide sequence: TGTGCCAGCAGTGAACGGCCCCCGGGACAGGGGGCTCGGTCACCCCTCCACTTT. Protein product: CASSERPPGQGARSPLHF.

The V and J genes are TRBV6-5 and TRBJ2-5; 7 bases fit TRBD1. The ends lost 2 bases at V and 2 bases at J; junction bases unmatched: 5. The germline CDR1 and CDR2 sequences are MNHEY and SVGAGI. This CDR3 comprises 15 residues. The CDR3 here is CASSYTLGQQETQYF. CDR3 coding DNA: TGTGCCAGCAGTTACACCCTGGGACAGCAAGAGACCCAGTACTTC.

The chain employs TRBV28 and TRBJ2-1, with a weak D call TRBD2 (5 bases). Germline CDR1 MDHEN, CDR2 SYDVKM. The germline V and J ends were trimmed by 4 bases and 7 bases, with 17 bases remaining between them. This CDR3 comprises 15 residues. The CDR3: CASSSKRLLINEQFF. CDR3 nucleotides: TGTGCCAGCAGTTCGAAGCGGCTGTTAATTAATGAGCAGTTCTTC. The entire variable domain, with the rest obtained from reference TRBV28 and TRBJ2-1, is as follows: DVKVTQSSRYLVKRTGEKVFLECVQDMDHENMFWYRQDPGLGLRLIYFSYDVKMKEKGDIPEGYSVSREKKERFSLILESASTNQTSMYLCASSSKRLLINEQFFGPGTRLTVL.

The chain carries TRBV19 and TRBJ1-6; a weak D match, TRBD1 (6 bases). CDR3 length: 16 amino acids. V lost 0 bases to trimming and J lost 3 bases, with 9 bases between them. Per the germline V gene, CDR1 is LNHDA and CDR2 is SQIVND (reference sequence). The CDR3 sequence: CASSIEDSNYNSPLHF. CDR3 sequence (DNA): TGTGCCAGTAGTATAGAGGACAGCAACTATAATTCACCCCTCCACTTT.

J is TRBJ1-6 and V is TRBV7-3; D might be TRBD1 (6 bases). The CDR3 has 15 residues. Looked up from germline, CDR1 is SGHTA and CDR2 is FQGTGA. Trimming stripped 5 bases from V and 10 bases from J, with 18 bases between. The CDR3 DNA reads as TGTGCCAGCAGCCCACAGGGCGGCCTAAACTCACCCCTCCACTTT. Its protein is CASSPQGGLNSPLHF.

The chain combines TRBV19 with TRBJ1-5; 9 bases are a match to TRBD1. This CDR3 has 18 amino acids. Germline CDR1 LNHDA, CDR2 SQIVND (reference sequence). V lost 9 bases, J lost 3 bases, and 18 bases stayed unmatched. The CDR3 DNA reads as TGTGCCAGGACCAGGGCAACCGGGACAGGGCGTTCCAATCAGCCCCAGCATTTT. Protein sequence: CARTRATGTGRSNQPQHF.

The CDR3, as DNA: TGTGCCAGCAGCCAGGGGACAGGCCTCAATCAGCCCCAGCATTTT. Its protein is CASSQGTGLNQPQHF. This rearrangement joins TRBV5-6 to TRBJ1-5; TRBD1 matches at 8 bases. The CDR3 totals 15 residues. Germline-derived CDR1 and CDR2 are SGHDT and YYEEEE. V dropped 4 bases and J dropped 3; count of bases not matched to a gene: 6. The full variable domain, completed using reference TRBV5-6 and TRBJ1-5, is DAGVTQSPTHLIKTRGQQVTLRCSPKSGHDTVSWYQQALGQGPQFIFQYYEEEERQRGNFPDRFSGHQFPNYSSELNVNALLLGDSALYLCASSQGTGLNQPQHFGDGTRLSIL.

This chain connects TRBV5-8 to TRBJ2-1, with 7 bases identical to TRBD2. CDR1 SGHTS and CDR2 YDEGEE come from the germline V gene. The J segment lost 8 bases and the V segment lost 0 bases, leaving 8 bases of the junction unmatched. The CDR3 contains 15 residues. CDR3 residues: CASSLGGSARDEQFF. CDR3 bases: TGTGCCAGCAGCTTGGGCGGGAGTGCCCGGGATGAGCAGTTCTTC.

This clone was observed a single time. The chain has TRBV5-1 and TRBJ2-1, with D tentatively TRBD1 (7 bases). V lost 3 bases, J lost 4 bases, and 23 bases lay in between. Germline CDR1 reads SGHRS; CDR2 reads YFSETQ. This CDR3 contains 18 residues. The CDR3 protein is CASSSTTRQGLLYNEQFF. The CDR3 nucleotides read TGCGCCAGCAGCTCAACAACTAGACAGGGACTCTTGTACAATGAGCAGTTCTTC.

This clone appeared once. The chain carries TRBV25-1 and TRBJ1-3; TRBD1 might be the D (5 bases). The CDR3 consists of 15 residues. Germline loops: CDR1 MGHDK, CDR2 SYGVNS. V was trimmed by 8 bases and J by 0 bases, leaving 14 bases between them. DNA for the CDR3: TGTGCCAGCCCCTGGAAGGGACTCTCTGGAAACACCATATATTTT. Encoded protein: CASPWKGLSGNTIYF. The full variable domain, rest sourced from reference TRBV25-1 and TRBJ1-3, is EADIYQTPRYLVIGTGKKITLECSQTMGHDKMYWYQQDPGMELHLIHYSYGVNSTEKGDLSSESTVSRIRTEHFPLTLESARPSHTSQYLCASPWKGLSGNTIYFGEGSWLTVV.

This clone was counted once. This chain uses TRBV7-9 with TRBJ2-7, with 7 bases aligning to TRBD2. In germline, CDR1 is SEHNR, CDR2 FQNEAQ (reference sequence). Trimming at V came to 5 bases and at J to 1 base, leaving 2 bases not matched to a gene. This CDR3 comprises 13 residues. The CDR3 DNA reads as TGTGCCAGCAGCGGACTAGGTTCCTACGAGCAGTACTTC. Amino acids: CASSGLGSYEQYF. Based on the CDR3 plus reference TRBV7-9 and TRBJ2-7, the full variable domain is DTGVSQNPRHKITKRGQNVTFRCDPISEHNRLYWYRQTLGQGPEFLTYFQNEAQLEKSRLLSDRFSAERPKGSFSTLEIQRTEQGDSAMYLCASSGLGSYEQYFGPGTRLTVT.

This rearrangement joins TRBV6-5 to TRBJ2-7, with D possibly being TRBD2 (5 bases). Per germline, CDR1 MNHEY and CDR2 SVGAGI. This CDR3 comprises 12 residues. V was pared by 8 bases and J by 1 base, with 9 bases between. This CDR3 is CASGWRSYEQYF. For the CDR3, the DNA is TGTGCCAGCGGATGGAGGTCCTACGAGCAGTACTTC.

The rearrangement links TRBV19 to TRBJ1-5; TRBD1 aligns across 8 bases. CDR1 is LNHDA and CDR2 is SQIVND in the germline V gene (reference sequence). After removal of 5 bases from V and 5 bases from J, the junction contained 8 bases not matched to a gene. The CDR3 loop spans 15 amino acids. The CDR3, as DNA: TGTGCCAGTAGTCCGCAGACAGGGGTCGATCAGCCCCAGCATTTT. Its protein product is CASSPQTGVDQPQHF.

This rearrangement joins TRBV9 to TRBJ2-1, with a possible D match to TRBD2 (5 bases). V gave up 0 bases and J gave up 7 bases, with 14 bases separating them. The CDR3 is 15 residues long. Germline CDR1 reads SGDLS; CDR2 reads YYNGEE. For the CDR3, the DNA is TGTGCCAGCAGCGTAGCGGGGTACCAGTTAAATGAGCAGTTCTTC. Its protein is CASSVAGYQLNEQFF.

J is TRBJ2-3 and V is TRBV9; tentatively, D is TRBD1 (5 bases). Germline loops: CDR1 SGDLS, CDR2 YYNGEE. The CDR3 runs to 14 residues. Trimming pared 2 bases from V and 4 bases from J, leaving 11 bases between. As DNA, the CDR3 is TGTGCCAGCAGCGTCCAGGGTTTAGCAGATACGCAGTATTTT. Residues: CASSVQGLADTQYF.

The chain carries TRBV6-5 and TRBJ2-7; D ambiguous. CDR3 length equals 15 residues. Per germline, CDR1 MNHEY and CDR2 SVGAGI. V dropped 0 bases and J dropped 2 bases, with 11 bases sitting between them. The CDR3 coding sequence is TGTGCCAGCAGTTACTCCTCGGCGGCAACCTACGAGCAGTACTTC. It is translated as CASSYSSAATYEQYF.

The chain uses TRBV3-1 (or the pseudogene TRBV3-2) and TRBJ2-7; 8 bases fit TRBD2. This CDR3 is built from 16 residues. Germline-derived CDR1 and CDR2 are LGHDT and YNNKEL (reference sequence). V trimming: 4 bases; J trimming: 5 bases; junction bases outside the gene matches: 13. CDR3 nucleotides: TGTGCCAGCAGCCCCTTCCTAGGCGGGAGGCCCCACGAGCAGTACTTC. It yields the protein CASSPFLGGRPHEQYF.

The chain carries TRBV5-1 and TRBJ2-7; tentatively, D is TRBD2 (7 bases). The CDR3 totals 16 residues. Looked up from germline, CDR1 is SGHRS and CDR2 is YFSETQ. Trimming removed 4 bases at V and 1 base at J, with 18 bases between. The CDR3 sequence is CASSPRGGMGSYEQYF. The CDR3 DNA reads TGCGCCAGCAGCCCCAGGGGAGGGATGGGATCCTACGAGCAGTACTTC.

The sample holds one count of this clone. The V call is TRBV10-3, the J call TRBJ2-7; 8 nucleotides agree with TRBD1. This CDR3 region has 15 residues. V shed 3 bases and J 3 bases; nucleotides not matched to a gene: 7. CDR1 and CDR2 (germline): ENHRY, SYGVKD. Here the CDR3 DNA reads TGTGCCATCAGTGACTTTGGACAGGGTGGCTACGAGCAGTACTTC. Encoded protein: CAISDFGQGGYEQYF.

This chain links TRBV6-5 with TRBJ2-3; a possible D gene is TRBD1 (5 bases). V was trimmed by 8 bases and J by 9 bases, leaving 24 bases between them. Germline V gene sequence: CDR1 MNHEY, CDR2 SVGAGI. The CDR3 has 15 amino acids. CDR3 nucleotide sequence: TGTGCCAGCCTACCCCCGGGCCCCAGGGTGAGGACGCAGTATTTT. It specifies CASLPPGPRVRTQYF.

V usage is TRBV6-5 and J usage is TRBJ2-2, with 7 bases lining up with TRBD1. Germline CDR1 and CDR2: MNHEY and SVGAGI. The CDR3 loop spans 15 amino acids. J was trimmed by 7 bases and V by 7 bases; bases with no gene match: 12. CDR3 DNA sequence: TGTGCCAGCACCCTCTCGGGACAGCAGTACGGGGAGCTGTTTTTT. It translates to CASTLSGQQYGELFF.

The chain links TRBV24-1 to TRBJ2-1, with TRBD2 identical over 15 bases. CDR1 is KGHDR and CDR2 is SFDVKD in the germline V gene. The CDR3 runs 17 residues. Trimming took 7 bases from V and 5 from J; bases not matched to a gene: 8. The DNA for the CDR3 is TGTGCCACCAGCGCCGGGACTAGCGGGAGGTCCCACAATGAGCAGTTCTTC. Translation gives CATSAGTSGRSHNEQFF.

The chain recombines TRBV6-5 with TRBJ1-5; D ambiguous. Germline assignment: CDR1 MNHEY and CDR2 SVGAGI. Trimming shortened V by 5 bases and J by 5 bases, and 16 bases separated the two germline ends. The CDR3 totals 15 residues. CDR3 sequence (DNA): TGTGCCAGCAGTCCTCGGTCTTCGGGGTATCAGCCCCAGCATTTT. Protein sequence: CASSPRSSGYQPQHF.

The chain carries TRBV11-2 and TRBJ1-1; tentatively, D is TRBD1 (5 bases). The CDR3 is 13 residues long. Trimming cost V 4 bases and J 2 bases, with 8 bases left between them. In germline, CDR1 is SGHAT, CDR2 FQNNGV. The CDR3 DNA follows: TGTGCCAGCAGCTCCGGGGGTAACACTGAAGCTTTCTTT. It encodes CASSSGGNTEAFF.